The following is a T cell receptor (beta chain) sequence with its context. This entry belongs to a study of blood T cell repertoires in COVID-19. Study-level information: Samples taken during acute and convalescent COVID-19 were collected in the United States, Italy and Spain.

How the authors handled the data: Amplified reference gene primers provided the basis for estimating nucleated cell counts. Sequenced by immunoSEQ multiplex PCR; TCRdb stores in-frame clones only, minus some. That table is the source of V, J and clone size, and D and trimming were worked out from the DNA. Seen here are under 150,000 clones, roughly 86% observed once, and the top ten hold about 13%. V trimming: 5 bases; J trimming: 2 bases; junction bases outside the gene matches: 6. CDR3 length: 15 amino acids. Germline V gives CDR1 MNHEY, CDR2 SMNVEV (reference sequence). The receptor was derived from a human donor in a cohort sampled during active COVID-19. The chain links TRBV27 to TRBJ1-2; 9 nucleotides align to TRBD1. The sequenced sample was peripheral blood. CDR3 DNA: TGTGCCAGCAGTCGATGGACAGGGGCGAACTATGGCTACACCTTC. Protein: CASSRWTGANYGYTF.